This T cell receptor beta chain derives from a study of regulatory T cells in long-lasting Graves disease. Study results and caveats: Shared public clonotypes totalled 2,741 in persistent patients, compared with around 880 in new patients.

The CDR3 is made up of 15 amino acids. Germline values: CDR1 SGHTA, CDR2 FQGNSA. With 1 base clipped from V and 6 bases from J, the junction kept 5 bases outside the gene matches. Time point here: persistent/refractory GD, antithyroid drugs over 5 years with positive TRAb. From RNA extracted from PBMCs, the TCR library was made. Patients met American Thyroid Association criteria for Graves' disease. Building the TCR beta libraries relied on iRepertoire HTBI primers, and CDR3 regions underwent Arm-PCR. TCRdb recomputed calls from the multiplex PCR reads with MiXCR, one row per CDR3 protein. The data contain about 340,000 distinct CDR3 sequences, 15% to 20% of them singletons. Note on this clonotype: Its antigen is undetermined.

The TCR was taken from a female donor with Graves disease. Sequenced here: peripheral blood mononuclear cells (PBMCs), sampled when the disease was refractory, from a patient treated with antithyroid drugs. The chain carries TRBV7-2 and TRBJ2-5; 10 nucleotides agree with TRBD2. The CDR3 loop is CASSLGGLASKTQYF. CDR3 sequence (DNA): TGTGCCAGCAGCTTAGGGGGACTAGCGTCAAAGACCCAGTACTTC. The whole variable domain, filled in from reference TRBV7-2 and TRBJ2-5, reads GAGVSQSPSNKVTEKGKDVELRCDPISGHTALYWYRQSLGQGLEFLIYFQGNSAPDKSGLPSDRFSAERTGGSVSTLTIQRTQQEDSAVYLCASSLGGLASKTQYFGPGTRLLVL.